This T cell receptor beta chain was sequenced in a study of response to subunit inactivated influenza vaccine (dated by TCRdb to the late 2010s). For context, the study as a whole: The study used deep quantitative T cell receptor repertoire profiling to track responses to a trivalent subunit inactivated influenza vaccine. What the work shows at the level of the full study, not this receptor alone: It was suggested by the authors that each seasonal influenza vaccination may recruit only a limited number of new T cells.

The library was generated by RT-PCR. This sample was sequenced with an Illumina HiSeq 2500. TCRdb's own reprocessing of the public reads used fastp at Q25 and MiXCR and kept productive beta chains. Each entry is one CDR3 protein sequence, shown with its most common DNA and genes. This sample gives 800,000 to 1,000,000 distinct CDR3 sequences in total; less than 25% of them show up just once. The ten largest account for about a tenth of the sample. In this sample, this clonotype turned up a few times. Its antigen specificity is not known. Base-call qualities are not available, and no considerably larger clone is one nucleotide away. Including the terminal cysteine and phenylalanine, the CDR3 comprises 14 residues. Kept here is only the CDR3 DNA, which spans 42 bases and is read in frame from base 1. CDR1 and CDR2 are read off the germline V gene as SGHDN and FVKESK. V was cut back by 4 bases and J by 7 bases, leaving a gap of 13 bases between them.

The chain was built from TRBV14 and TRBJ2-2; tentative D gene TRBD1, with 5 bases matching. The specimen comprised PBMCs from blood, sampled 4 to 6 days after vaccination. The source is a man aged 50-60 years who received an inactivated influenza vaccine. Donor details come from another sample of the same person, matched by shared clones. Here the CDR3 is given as CASSRLQGIGELFF. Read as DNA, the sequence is TGTGCCAGCAGCCGTCTTCAGGGCATCGGGGAGCTGTTTTTT.